This TCR beta chain derives from a study of cytomegalovirus exposure and HLA in healthy donors. Vbeta (60) and Jbeta (13) primers were used in the PCR. Clones were sequenced by immunoSEQ multiplex PCR, and TCRdb holds only the in-frame ones, with some missing. The sample consists of fewer than 110,000 clones, over 75% of them appearing once. A note on this clone: What it recognizes is unknown.

Study observations and caveats: In a later analysis, at a false discovery rate of 0.05, 16,951 TCR beta sequences were associated with HLA alleles. TCR beta V- and J-gene trimming was later associated with a missense DCLRE1C variant. Rare TCR sequences dominated, though some public TCRs recurred in many donors.

This receptor was obtained from a man under 40 in good health and CMV-seronegative. The sequenced material came from PBMCs.

CDR3: CASSPGQLNTEAFF. Here the CDR3 DNA reads TGTGCCAGCTCCCCGGGACAGTTGAACACTGAAGCTTTCTTT. This sequence joins TRBV18 and TRBJ1-1, with 7 bases identical to TRBD1. Germline trimming cut 6 bases from V and 0 bases from J; bases unmatched to any gene: 4. This CDR3 region has 14 residues. Germline values: CDR1 KGHSH, CDR2 LQKENI.